Listed below are T cell receptor beta chains from one sample, sequenced in a study of cytomegalovirus exposure and HLA in healthy donors. Libraries were prepared by immunoSEQ multiplex PCR; TCRdb keeps only in-frame clonotypes and omits some of them. The table shows about 190,000 clones, with over 65% occurring only once. Material: PBMCs. The receptors here all came from a man aged 40-49 years in good health and CMV-seropositive. The CDR3 runs from the conserved cysteine through the conserved F or W. D genes are given only for firm matches. The size of a clone is reported for some rows only, either as once, few or many, or as a class for expanded clones.

-	TRBJ2-3	TRBV5-1	-	CASRRSGERTGRYF	TGCGCCAGCAGACGGAGTGGGGAGCGCACCGGACGGTATTTT
-	TRBJ1-2	TRBV6-6	-	CASSYLGRDGYTF	TGTGCCAGCAGTTACTTGGGGCGTGATGGCTACACCTTC
TRBD1	TRBJ2-1	TRBV25-1	-	CASSEGTGPYNEQFF	TGTGCCAGCAGTGAGGGGACAGGGCCATACAATGAGCAGTTCTTC
TRBD2	TRBJ2-7	TRBV2	-	CASRSVFGGSSGTYEQYF	TGTGCCAGCAGATCGGTCTTCGGGGGGTCCTCAGGAACCTACGAGCAGTACTTC
-	TRBJ1-5	TRBV5-8	-	CASSPKGPNQPQHF	TGTGCCAGCAGCCCAAAGGGGCCAAATCAGCCCCAGCATTTT
-	TRBJ2-2	TRBV4-2	-	CASSLSNRGPSGELFF	TGTGCCAGCAGCTTGAGTAATAGGGGTCCGTCGGGGGAGCTGTTTTTT
-	TRBJ2-7	TRBV11-2	-	CASSLDREQYF	TGTGCCAGCAGCCTCGACAGGGAGCAGTACTTC
TRBD1	TRBJ2-7	TRBV27	-	CASSLFSQGVIEQYF	TGTGCCAGCAGTTTATTCTCACAGGGGGTTATCGAGCAGTACTTC
-	TRBJ2-6	TRBV28	-	CASSFGQFSGANVLTF	TGTGCCAGCAGTTTCGGACAGTTCTCTGGGGCCAACGTCCTGACTTTC
-	TRBJ2-2	TRBV15	-	CATSRDGLAATGELFF	TGTGCCACCAGCAGAGATGGGCTAGCTGCCACCGGGGAGCTGTTTTTT
TRBD1	TRBJ2-7	TRBV6-5	-	CASSYSYRGSYEQYF	TGTGCCAGCAGTTACTCTTACAGGGGCAGCTACGAGCAGTACTTC
TRBD1	TRBJ1-3	TRBV9	-	CASSGTGRGNTIYF	TGTGCCAGCAGCGGGACAGGGCGTGGAAACACCATATATTTT
TRBD1	TRBJ1-2	TRBV5-1	-	CASSIDRDNGYTF	TGCGCCAGCAGCATTGACAGGGACAACGGCTACACCTTC
-	TRBJ2-7	TRBV7-8	-	CASSLSPGQTYEQYF	TGTGCCAGCAGCTTAAGCCCAGGACAGACCTACGAGCAGTACTTC
-	TRBJ1-5	TRBV7-2	-	CASSAGVRSRNQPQHF	TGTGCCAGCAGCGCAGGGGTCAGGAGTCGCAATCAGCCCCAGCATTTT
TRBD2	TRBJ2-1	TRBV7-9	-	CASSPGLAGHNEQFF	TGTGCCAGCAGCCCAGGACTAGCGGGGCACAATGAGCAGTTCTTC
-	TRBJ2-7	TRBV5-1	-	CASSLVPYDEQYF	TGCGCCAGCAGCTTGGTCCCCTATGACGAGCAGTACTTC
-	TRBJ2-3	TRBV27	-	CASRRFPGRNGDTDTQYF	TGTGCCAGCAGGCGCTTTCCTGGCCGAAACGGGGACACAGATACGCAGTATTTT
TRBD2	TRBJ2-1	TRBV6-5	once	CASSYAGGGEQFF	TGTGCCAGCAGTTACGCGGGGGGGGGTGAGCAGTTCTTC
TRBD2	TRBJ2-1	TRBV5-1	-	CASSLAPTSRYNEQFF	TGCGCCAGCAGCTTGGCGCCGACTAGCCGGTACAATGAGCAGTTCTTC
TRBD1	TRBJ2-5	TRBV23-1	-	CASSQSWDRGLETQYF	TGCGCCAGCAGTCAATCCTGGGACAGGGGGCTTGAGACCCAGTACTTC
TRBD1	TRBJ2-7	TRBV29-1	-	CSVEKGQGAGEQYF	TGCAGCGTTGAAAAGGGACAGGGGGCAGGCGAGCAGTACTTC
-	TRBJ1-4	TRBV6-6	-	CASSHGLTNEKLFF	TGTGCCAGCAGCCATGGACTGACAAATGAAAAACTGTTTTTT
-	TRBJ1-4	TRBV2	once	CASRMTDLNEKLFF	TGTGCCAGCAGGATGACAGACCTTAATGAAAAACTGTTTTTT
TRBD2	TRBJ2-2	TRBV10-2	-	CASSLQLVAGGELFF	TGCGCCAGCAGCCTACAACTGGTAGCGGGTGGGGAGCTGTTTTTT
TRBD1	TRBJ2-7	TRBV11-2	-	CASRATGGSYEQYF	TGTGCCAGCAGGGCGACAGGGGGCTCCTACGAGCAGTACTTC
TRBD1	TRBJ2-7	TRBV7-9	once	CASSLTGAPYEQYF	TGTGCCAGCAGCCTGACAGGGGCCCCCTACGAGCAGTACTTC
TRBD1	TRBJ1-3	TRBV27	-	CASSSRDRGSGNTIYF	TGTGCCAGCAGTTCACGGGACAGGGGCTCTGGAAACACCATATATTTT
-	TRBJ1-2	TRBV19	once	CASSDTTGYGYTF	TGTGCCAGTAGCGACACAACCGGCTATGGCTACACCTTC
-	TRBJ1-5	TRBV6-6	few	CASSYLGEDQPQHF	TGTGCCAGCAGTTACTTGGGGGAGGATCAGCCCCAGCATTTT
TRBD1	TRBJ1-2	TRBV19	-	CASSTPGGGDYGYTF	TGTGCCAGTAGTACCCCGGGAGGGGGCGACTATGGCTACACCTTC
TRBD1	TRBJ2-5	TRBV5-8	-	CASSPGTVEETQYF	TGTGCCAGCAGCCCCGGGACAGTTGAGGAGACCCAGTACTTC
-	TRBJ1-4	TRBV5-1	-	CASSPDSRFEKLFF	TGCGCCAGCAGCCCGGACAGTAGATTTGAAAAACTGTTTTTT
TRBD1	TRBJ1-5	TRBV6-5	-	CASSYRQGGNQPQHF	TGTGCCAGCAGTTACAGACAGGGAGGCAATCAGCCCCAGCATTTT
-	TRBJ1-5	TRBV7-2	-	CASSRSAKGNQPQHF	TGTGCCAGCAGCCGGAGCGCCAAAGGCAATCAGCCCCAGCATTTT
TRBD2	TRBJ2-7	TRBV29-1	-	CSVKAGGASYEQYF	TGCAGCGTTAAAGCGGGGGGAGCCTCCTACGAGCAGTACTTC
-	TRBJ2-1	TRBV21-1	-	CASSKGDRTNNEQFF	TGTGCCAGCAGCAAAGGGGACAGGACCAACAATGAGCAGTTCTTC
-	TRBJ2-1	TRBV28	once	CASSFQGGNEQFF	TGTGCCAGCAGTTTCCAGGGTGGCAATGAGCAGTTCTTC
-	TRBJ2-5	TRBV2	-	CASSEWDTSQETQYF	TGTGCCAGCAGTGAATGGGACACGTCTCAAGAGACCCAGTACTTC
-	TRBJ1-1	TRBV9	-	CASSVDPQGVSTEAFF	TGTGCCAGCAGCGTAGATCCCCAGGGTGTTAGTACTGAAGCTTTCTTT
TRBD1	TRBJ1-2	TRBV9	-	CASSAGTVGGYTF	TGTGCCAGCAGCGCCGGGACAGTGGGGGGCTACACCTTC
TRBD1	TRBJ1-1	TRBV5-4	-	CASSLQGANTEAFF	TGTGCCAGCAGCTTGCAGGGGGCGAACACTGAAGCTTTCTTT
-	TRBJ2-2	TRBV27	-	CASRRSGVGANTGELFF	TGTGCCAGCAGGCGATCAGGGGTAGGGGCGAACACCGGGGAGCTGTTTTTT